The next 22 T cell receptor beta chains were all read from a single sample in a study of T-cell reconstitution after alpha-beta-depleted transplantation in children. Unique molecular identifiers featured in how the TCRbeta library was prepared. TCRdb called the PCR reads again in MiXCR, with one record for every CDR3 protein. The data show fewer than 120,000 distinct CDR3 sequences, 10% to 13% seen once. Here the sequenced sample was PBMCs from the stem cell graft donor, taken from the stem cell graft. These receptors all stem from a human donor who donated a stem cell graft to a child with acute lymphoblastic leukemia.

This clonotype was detected ten times or more. The chain carries TRBV5-1 and TRBJ2-1; D might be TRBD1 (5 bases). In germline, CDR1 is SGHRS, CDR2 YFSETQ. CDR3 length: 14 residues. The V end lost 0 bases, the J end lost 5 bases, and 9 bases lay between the germline ends. CDR3 sequence reads: CASSLEQVHNEQFF. In DNA, the CDR3 is TGCGCCAGCAGCTTGGAACAGGTCCACAATGAGCAGTTCTTC. Complete variable domain (other parts from reference TRBV5-1 and TRBJ2-1): KAGVTQTPRYLIKTRGQQVTLSCSPISGHRSVSWYQQTPGQGLQFLFEYFSETQRNKGNFPGRFSGRQFSNSRSEMNVSTLELGDSALYLCASSLEQVHNEQFFGPGTRLTVL.

This clonotype was observed many times. The gene calls are TRBV6-2 or TRBV6-3 and TRBJ1-5, with 10 nucleotides matching TRBD1. The junction had 13 bases not matched to a gene; V was cut back by 5 bases and J by 9 bases. This CDR3 contains 16 residues. CDR1 and CDR2 from the germline V gene are MNHEY and SVGEGT. CDR3 in amino acids: CASSQRPGQGIVPQHF. CDR3 nucleotides: TGTGCCAGCAGTCAACGCCCGGGACAGGGGATTGTGCCCCAGCATTTT.

This clonotype showed up many times. The chain carries TRBV7-2 and TRBJ2-3, with TRBD2 identical over 14 bases. CDR3 length: 17 residues. CDR1 is SGHTA and CDR2 is FQGNSA in the germline V gene. V lost 6 bases to trimming and J lost 6 bases; unmatched junction nucleotides: 11. The CDR3 nucleotides read TGTGCCAGCAGTCTCTGGGGACTAGCGGGAGTTGGGGATACGCAGTATTTT. This translates into CASSLWGLAGVGDTQYF. Complete variable domain (other parts from reference TRBV7-2 and TRBJ2-3): GAGVSQSPSNKVTEKGKDVELRCDPISGHTALYWYRQSLGQGLEFLIYFQGNSAPDKSGLPSDRFSAERTGGSVSTLTIQRTQQEDSAVYLCASSLWGLAGVGDTQYFGPGTRLTVL.

The V gene is TRBV25-1, the J gene TRBJ1-1; 10 bases are shared with TRBD1. The V and J ends lost 6 bases and 6 bases, in that order; junction bases with no gene match: 4. The germline CDR1 and CDR2 sequences are MGHDK and SYGVNS. The CDR3 length is 13 residues. The CDR3 DNA reads as TGTGCCAGCAGGGGACAGGGGATCGCTGAAGCTTTCTTT. Translation: CASRGQGIAEAFF. Combining the CDR3 with reference TRBV25-1 and TRBJ1-1 gives the whole variable domain EADIYQTPRYLVIGTGKKITLECSQTMGHDKMYWYQQDPGMELHLIHYSYGVNSTEKGDLSSESTVSRIRTEHFPLTLESARPSHTSQYLCASRGQGIAEAFFGQGTRLTVV.

V is TRBV12-5 and J is TRBJ2-1; a weak D match, TRBD1 (6 bases). V was pared by 7 bases and J by 13 bases, with 14 bases between. Germline values: CDR1 LGHNT, CDR2 FRNRAP. CDR3 length equals 11 residues. CDR3 DNA sequence: TGTGCTAGTGAGGGGGTTCGCAAACAGTTCTTC. Translation: CASEGVRKQFF.

This clonotype was picked up many times. The chain joins TRBV3-1 to TRBJ2-7; TRBD1 matches at 10 bases. This CDR3 spans 15 amino acids. V was clipped by 4 bases and J by 0 bases; unmatched bases: 3. Germline values: CDR1 LGHDT, CDR2 YNNKEL (reference sequence). In DNA form, the CDR3 reads TGTGCCAGCAGCCCCCGGACAGGGGGCTCCTACGAGCAGTACTTC. Its protein product is CASSPRTGGSYEQYF.

This clonotype has ten or more counts. V and J are TRBV5-1 and TRBJ1-1; 8 bases are shared with TRBD1. The length of the CDR3 is 15 residues. J gave up 1 base and V 4 bases, and 6 bases lay outside the gene matches. CDR1 is SGHRS, CDR2 YFSETQ, per germline. The CDR3 DNA reads as TGCGCCAGCAGCATCGACAGGGGAAGGAACACTGAAGCTTTCTTT. Protein: CASSIDRGRNTEAFF.

There are many counts of this clonotype. This chain connects TRBV12-3 or TRBV12-4 to TRBJ2-7, with 9 bases identical to TRBD1. Trimming cost V 5 bases and J 1 base; bases outside gene matches: 9. The CDR3 is 16 residues long. The CDR3 is CASSRMTGTGSYEQYF. CDR3 DNA: TGTGCCAGCAGTCGGATGACCGGGACAGGGTCCTACGAGCAGTACTTC.

The chain recombines TRBV11-2 with TRBJ2-5, with 8 bases identical to TRBD2. The junction had 9 bases not matched to a gene; V was cut back by 8 bases and J by 4 bases. CDR3 size: 14 residues. Germline-derived CDR1 and CDR2 are SGHAT and FQNNGV. The CDR3 sequence: CASGLANLGETQYF. CDR3 nucleotide sequence: TGTGCCAGCGGACTAGCTAATTTGGGAGAGACCCAGTACTTC.

This clonotype occurred many times. This chain joins TRBV10-3 and TRBJ2-5; D gene uncertain. The V end lost 4 bases, the J end lost 5 bases, and 11 bases lay between the germline ends. Germline CDR1 is ENHRY and CDR2 is SYGVKD. This CDR3 is 13 amino acids long. This CDR3 reads CAISGPDGETQYF. In nucleotides, the CDR3 is TGTGCCATCAGTGGCCCTGACGGGGAGACCCAGTACTTC.

This clonotype came up many times. CDR3 DNA: TGTGCCAGCAGCCGCCGTCTAGCGGGGGGCCCGAACACCGGGGAGCTGTTTTTT. Its protein is CASSRRLAGGPNTGELFF. The chain employs TRBV7-2 and TRBJ2-2; 11 nucleotides align to TRBD2. CDR1 is SGHTA, CDR2 FQGNSA, per germline. Unmatched junction bases numbered 8, after V lost 5 bases and J lost 0 bases. This CDR3 region has 18 residues. Complete variable domain (other parts from reference TRBV7-2 and TRBJ2-2): GAGVSQSPSNKVTEKGKDVELRCDPISGHTALYWYRQSLGQGLEFLIYFQGNSAPDKSGLPSDRFSAERTGGSVSTLTIQRTQQEDSAVYLCASSRRLAGGPNTGELFFGEGSRLTVL.

Many counts were recorded for this clonotype. CDR3 coding DNA: TGCAGCGTTGAGGAAGGCGTAACCACTGAAGCTTTCTTT. Its protein is CSVEEGVTTEAFF. V gene TRBV29-1 combines with J gene TRBJ1-1; D is ambiguous. CDR1 and CDR2 (germline): SQVTM, ANQGSEA. This CDR3 region has 13 residues. V lost 3 bases, J lost 4 bases, and 12 bases lay in between.

This clonotype has at least ten counts. This rearrangement joins TRBV5-5 to TRBJ2-2; D perhaps matches TRBD2 (6 bases). CDR3 length: 15 amino acids. CDR1 and CDR2 from the germline V gene are SGHKS and YYEKEE (reference sequence). V shed 4 bases and J shed 2 bases, with 12 bases lying between them. DNA of the CDR3: TGTGCCAGCAGCCCCTGGGACTTCAACACCGGGGAGCTGTTTTTT. Its translation: CASSPWDFNTGELFF.

This clonotype has at least ten counts. The gene calls are TRBV4-2 and TRBJ2-2, with D perhaps assigned TRBD1 or TRBD2 (6 bases each). V gave up 5 bases and J gave up 4 bases, with 14 bases separating them. This CDR3 has 15 residues. From germline, CDR1 is LGHNA and CDR2 YNFKEQ. In DNA form, the CDR3 reads TGTGCCAGCAGCGAGAAACAGGGAGGCACCGGGGAGCTGTTTTTT. This translates into CASSEKQGGTGELFF.

This clonotype was counted many times. The chain links TRBV7-9 to TRBJ1-2, with D unresolved. The V and J ends lost 5 bases and 8 bases respectively, with 15 bases between them. There are 13 residues in the CDR3. Germline-derived CDR1 and CDR2 are SEHNR and FQNEAQ (reference sequence). The CDR3 loop is CASSVTGQEGYTF. In DNA form, the CDR3 reads TGTGCCAGCAGCGTCACCGGGCAGGAAGGCTACACCTTC.

This clonotype was seen repeatedly, ten times or more. The genes are TRBV7-2 and TRBJ1-2; perhaps TRBD1 as D (5 bases). The CDR3 runs 14 residues. CDR1 SGHTA and CDR2 FQGNSA come from the germline V gene. Between the trimmed V and J ends, which lost 1 base and 3 bases, there was a span of 9 bases. CDR3 in DNA: TGTGCCAGCAGCTTAGGCAGGGTGGACTATGGCTACACCTTC. Residues: CASSLGRVDYGYTF.

This clonotype was seen many times. The chain has TRBV18 and TRBJ2-7, with 13 bases fitting TRBD2. The J segment lost 2 bases and the V segment lost 3 bases, leaving 4 bases of the junction unmatched. This CDR3 region has 16 residues. From germline, CDR1 is KGHSH and CDR2 LQKENI. The CDR3 here is CASSPQGTSGTYEQYF. CDR3 nucleotides: TGTGCCAGCTCACCCCAGGGGACTAGCGGGACCTACGAGCAGTACTTC. The full variable domain, rest sourced from reference TRBV18 and TRBJ2-7, is NAGVMQNPRHLVRRRGQEARLRCSPMKGHSHVYWYRQLPEEGLKFMVYLQKENIIDESGMPKERFSAEFPKEGPSILRIQQVVRGDSAAYFCASSPQGTSGTYEQYFGPGTRLTVT.

The sample holds many counts of this clonotype. V usage is TRBV12-3 or TRBV12-4 and J usage is TRBJ2-7; 12 bases are a match to TRBD2. CDR3 length: 20 residues. With V trimmed by 3 bases and J by 2 bases, 17 bases remained unmatched. The CDR3 bases are TGTGCCAGCAGTTTTTATCGTCCTAGCGGGAGGGCCCCGTATGCCTACGAGCAGTACTTC. Translated: CASSFYRPSGRAPYAYEQYF.

This clonotype was recorded at least ten times. The chain combines TRBV29-1 with TRBJ2-6, with TRBD1 matching 11 bases. Germline values: CDR1 SQVTM, CDR2 ANQGSEA. The CDR3 extends over 17 amino acids. Trimming took 4 bases from V and 0 from J; bases not matched to a gene: 5. CDR3 residues: CSVGDRGFHSGANVLTF. The CDR3 DNA is TGCAGCGTTGGGGACAGGGGGTTTCACTCTGGGGCCAACGTCCTGACTTTC.

This clonotype was recorded many times. The genes are TRBV4-1 and TRBJ2-7; either TRBD1 or TRBD2 may fit D (5 bases each). The V and J ends lost 5 bases and 0 bases respectively, with 11 bases between them. Germline V gene lookup returns CDR1 MGHRA and CDR2 YSYEKL. This CDR3 is built from 14 residues. The chain's CDR3 is CASSVRDGSYEQYF. CDR3 DNA: TGCGCCAGCAGCGTAAGGGACGGCTCCTACGAGCAGTACTTC.

In its sample, this clonotype was seen many times. The chain recombines TRBV20-1 with TRBJ2-7, with 10 positions matching TRBD2. The junction had 4 bases not matched to a gene; V was cut back by 2 bases and J by 6 bases. This CDR3 region has 13 residues. The germline CDR1 and CDR2 sequences are DFQATT and SNEGSKA (reference sequence). This CDR3 is CSARNLAGVEQYF. CDR3 coding DNA: TGCAGTGCTAGAAACCTAGCGGGAGTCGAGCAGTACTTC.

At least ten counts were recorded for this clonotype. V usage is TRBV7-9 and J usage is TRBJ2-1, with 8 bases lining up with TRBD2. Germline V lookup: CDR1 SEHNR, CDR2 FQNEAQ (reference sequence). V lost 5 bases, J lost 4 bases, and 10 bases stayed unmatched. The CDR3 sequence is 16 residues long. CDR3 residues: CASSPRYSGEYNEQFF. The CDR3 DNA is TGTGCCAGCAGCCCCAGGTATAGCGGGGAGTACAATGAGCAGTTCTTC.